The 30 T cell receptor beta chains given below trace back to one sample, sequenced in a study of response to subunit inactivated influenza vaccine listed by TCRdb under 2018. The time point label, read with the paper, signifies: around 45 days after influenza vaccine administration. Library preparation employed RT-PCR. The data were produced on an Illumina HiSeq 2500. In-frame beta chains were kept once TCRdb had trimmed the public reads at Q25 with fastp and called clones with MiXCR. Merged by CDR3 protein, the rows form single entries marked with the most common genes and DNA. In all, the sample holds about 480,000 distinct CDR3 sequences, and 9.5% to 12% of those were seen once. About 12% of the sample rests with the top ten. The sequences come from PBMCs from blood, collected roughly 45 days after vaccination. These receptors all stem from a man between 50 and 59 years old who received an inactivated influenza vaccine. Donor details come from another sample of the same person, matched by shared clones.

This clonotype has ten or more counts. V usage is TRBV5-1 and J usage is TRBJ2-3; D may match TRBD1 or TRBD2 (5 bases each). The CDR3 is 15 residues long. Trimming took off 6 bases at V and 4 bases at J, with 18 bases between the two ends. CDR1 is SGHRS, CDR2 YFSETQ, per germline. CDR3 amino acids: CASIGNGAGADTQYF. DNA for the CDR3: TGCGCCAGCATAGGAAACGGGGCTGGGGCAGATACGCAGTATTTT.

This clonotype has more than one count but fewer than ten. The J gene is TRBJ2-5, the V gene TRBV7-2; perhaps D is TRBD1 or TRBD2 (5 bases each). The ends were cut back, 5 bases at V and 1 base at J, with 17 bases in the middle. The CDR3 length is 16 residues. In germline, CDR1 is SGHTA, CDR2 FQGNSA. In nucleotides, the CDR3 is TGTGCCAGCAGCCTGGGACCTCTGAGAGGCCAAGAGACCCAGTACTTC. This codes for CASSLGPLRGQETQYF. The full variable domain, rest sourced from reference TRBV7-2 and TRBJ2-5, is GAGVSQSPSNKVTEKGKDVELRCDPISGHTALYWYRQSLGQGLEFLIYFQGNSAPDKSGLPSDRFSAERTGGSVSTLTIQRTQQEDSAVYLCASSLGPLRGQETQYFGPGTRLLVL.

This clonotype has a handful of counts. The chain uses TRBV29-1 and TRBJ2-1; D uncertain. Trimming left V 2 bases short and J 4 bases short, with 12 bases between. Germline CDR1 is SQVTM and CDR2 is ANQGSEA. CDR3 length: 14 amino acids. The CDR3 sequence: CSVERQTSYNEQFF. The CDR3 DNA follows: TGCAGCGTTGAAAGGCAGACTTCTTACAATGAGCAGTTCTTC.

The chain recombines TRBV18 with TRBJ2-6; D is undetermined. CDR1 and CDR2 from the germline V gene are KGHSH and LQKENI. The V end was cut by 4 bases, the J end by 4 bases, with 11 bases between. The CDR3 extends over 15 amino acids. In nucleotides, the CDR3 is TGTGCCAGCTCACTAGGGCTCGTAGGGGCCAACGTCCTGACTTTC. It specifies CASSLGLVGANVLTF.

This clonotype was seen ten or more times. The chain uses TRBV15 and TRBJ1-5, with 12 bases that match TRBD1. Germline CDR1 reads LNHNV; CDR2 reads YYDKDF (reference sequence). This CDR3 is built from 20 residues. J lost 0 bases, V lost 0 bases, and 9 bases had no gene match. DNA of the CDR3: TGTGCCACCAGCAGAGATCTTAGGGGACAGGGGGCTCATAGCAATCAGCCCCAGCATTTT. It is translated as CATSRDLRGQGAHSNQPQHF.

This clonotype was detected a few times. The chain couples TRBV5-5 to TRBJ1-5, with D perhaps TRBD1 (5 bases). The CDR3 consists of 16 residues. V lost 0 bases and J lost 7, with 17 bases in between. The V gene's germline CDR1 is SGHKS and CDR2 YYEKEE (reference sequence). In DNA, the CDR3 is TGTGCCAGCAGCTTGGGGTTTGAGGGGATTGGACAGCCCCAGCATTTT. This translates into CASSLGFEGIGQPQHF.

This clonotype came up a few times. The chain carries TRBV5-4 and TRBJ2-7; 9 nucleotides agree with TRBD2. Germline V gene sequence: CDR1 SGHNT, CDR2 YYREEE (reference sequence). The CDR3 has 15 amino acids. The V gene end was trimmed by 4 bases and the J gene end by 1 base; junction bases not matched to a gene: 6. In nucleotides, the CDR3 is TGTGCCAGCAGCGGGGGGACTAGCCAATCCTACGAGCAGTACTTC. This codes for CASSGGTSQSYEQYF.

The rearrangement uses TRBV9 and TRBJ1-5, with D perhaps TRBD1 (6 bases). V was pared by 0 bases and J by 2 bases, with 9 bases between. The CDR3 contains 15 residues. Germline loops: CDR1 SGDLS, CDR2 YYNGEE. The CDR3 DNA sequence: TGTGCCAGCAGCGTAGATTCAGGGGGCAATCAGCCCCAGCATTTT. It encodes CASSVDSGGNQPQHF.

This chain joins TRBV27 and TRBJ2-5; D not resolved. V was trimmed by 4 bases and J by 0 bases, leaving 9 bases between them. This CDR3 contains 14 residues. Germline lookup yields CDR1 MNHEY and CDR2 SMNVEV (reference sequence). CDR3 bases: TGTGCCAGCAGTTCTTTTCCGTACCAAGAGACCCAGTACTTC. As protein: CASSSFPYQETQYF.

This clonotype was counted between two and nine times. The V gene is TRBV7-2, the J gene TRBJ2-2, with 8 nucleotides matching TRBD2. With 2 bases clipped from V and 7 bases from J, the junction kept 12 bases outside the gene matches. The CDR3 totals 17 residues. Germline V CDR1 and CDR2: SGHTA, FQGNSA. The CDR3 protein is CASSLFAGGLLGGELFF. CDR3 DNA: TGTGCCAGCAGCTTATTTGCGGGAGGACTGCTCGGCGGGGAGCTGTTTTTT.

The J gene is TRBJ2-7, the V gene TRBV6-2 or TRBV6-3; 15 bases agree with TRBD2. Per the germline V gene, CDR1 is MNHEY and CDR2 is SVGEGT. The CDR3 loop spans 18 amino acids. V shed 3 bases and J 0 bases; nucleotides not matched to a gene: 6. As DNA, the CDR3 is TGTGCCAGCAGTTATTCAGGACTAGCGGGAGGGCCCTCCTACGAGCAGTACTTC. Its translation is CASSYSGLAGGPSYEQYF.

This clonotype was recorded a few times. For the CDR3, the DNA is TGTGCCAGCAGTTGGGGGACAGACTACGAGCAGTACTTC. As protein: CASSWGTDYEQYF. The J gene is TRBJ2-7, the V gene TRBV6-2 or TRBV6-3; TRBD1 matches at 7 bases. V trimming: 4 bases; J trimming: 3 bases; junction bases outside the gene matches: 3. The length of the CDR3 is 13 residues. CDR1 is MNHEY, CDR2 SVGEGT, per germline.

This chain connects TRBV12-3 or TRBV12-4 to TRBJ1-5; D uncertain. The CDR3 is 15 amino acids. V shed 1 base and J shed 3 bases, with 10 bases lying between them. In nucleotides, the CDR3 is TGTGCCAGCAGTTTAGGTGTGGAGGCCAATCAGCCCCAGCATTTT. It codes for CASSLGVEANQPQHF.

V gene TRBV6-5 combines with J gene TRBJ2-1; a weak D match, TRBD1 (6 bases). Trimming left V 0 bases short and J 4 bases short, with 13 bases between. From germline, CDR1 is MNHEY and CDR2 SVGAGI. This CDR3 contains 16 residues. The CDR3 region has the DNA TGTGCCAGCAGTTACTCATCGAGGGGGAATTACAATGAGCAGTTCTTC. Its protein is CASSYSSRGNYNEQFF.

This clonotype has a count of ten or more. The chain is built from TRBV20-1 and TRBJ1-2; D is undetermined. The CDR3 extends over 12 amino acids. V lost 2 bases and J 2 bases, leaving 6 bases between the germline ends. Germline values: CDR1 DFQATT, CDR2 SNEGSKA (reference sequence). The CDR3 bases are TGCAGTGCTAGACCGGGAAACTATGGCTACACCTTC. This codes for CSARPGNYGYTF.

This clonotype was observed a few times. The chain uses TRBV29-1 and TRBJ2-5, with D possibly being TRBD2 (6 bases). CDR3 length: 14 residues. Trimming took 2 bases from V and 1 from J, leaving 11 bases between them. Germline loops: CDR1 SQVTM, CDR2 ANQGSEA. The CDR3 region is CSVETSSGQETQYF. The CDR3 nucleotides read TGCAGCGTTGAAACTAGCTCAGGCCAAGAGACCCAGTACTTC.

This clonotype occurred many times. Written as DNA, the CDR3 is TGCAGCGTTGAAGACGGACTAGCGGAGAGGGCTCAAGAGACCCAGTACTTC. The encoded protein is CSVEDGLAERAQETQYF. J is TRBJ2-5 and V is TRBV29-1, with 10 bases that match TRBD2. With V trimmed by 0 bases and J by 2 bases, 9 bases remained unmatched. The germline CDR1 and CDR2 sequences are SQVTM and ANQGSEA. CDR3 length equals 17 residues.

The chain employs TRBV12-3 or TRBV12-4 and TRBJ2-3; D possibly corresponds to TRBD2 (7 bases). Trimming removed 2 bases from V and 6 bases from J, with 12 bases in between. This CDR3 region has 14 residues. The CDR3 loop reads CASSLTGGHDTQYF. The CDR3 nucleotides read TGTGCCAGCAGTTTAACGGGGGGCCACGATACGCAGTATTTT.

This clonotype has more than one count but fewer than ten. The chain uses TRBV5-1 and TRBJ2-5, with TRBD2 as a possible D gene (6 bases). The V end lost 0 bases, the J end lost 5 bases, and 17 bases lay between the germline ends. The germline V gene encodes CDR1 SGHRS and CDR2 YFSETQ. This CDR3 contains 16 residues. CDR3 protein: CASSLGGANSGETQYF. The CDR3 DNA reads as TGCGCCAGCAGCTTGGGCGGGGCAAACTCAGGGGAGACCCAGTACTTC.

V is TRBV28 and J is TRBJ2-3; 8 bases align to TRBD1. CDR3 length: 18 amino acids. V was pared by 3 bases and J by 2 bases, with 13 bases of the junction left unmatched. CDR1 MDHEN and CDR2 SYDVKM come from the germline V gene. The CDR3 nucleotides read TGTGCCAGCAGTTTCAGGGGGCTTAACGTTCCTTTCACAGATACGCAGTATTTT. Translating it yields CASSFRGLNVPFTDTQYF.

This sequence joins TRBV12-3 or TRBV12-4 and TRBJ2-7; a weak D match, TRBD2 (5 bases). There are 15 residues in the CDR3. Trimming cost V 5 bases and J 6 bases, with 20 bases left between them. CDR3 sequence reads: CASSVLAGSRSEQYF. The CDR3 region has the DNA TGTGCCAGCAGTGTTCTCGCGGGCTCTAGGTCCGAGCAGTACTTC.

In this sample, this clonotype turned up a few times. The rearrangement links TRBV2 to TRBJ2-2; a possible D gene is TRBD1 (6 bases). V was trimmed by 7 bases and J by 4 bases, leaving 10 bases between them. The CDR3 extends over 13 amino acids. CDR1 and CDR2 from the germline V gene are SNHLY and FYNNEI. The CDR3 DNA sequence: TGTGCCAGCACCCCAGGGGCCACCGGGGAGCTGTTTTTT. Amino acids: CASTPGATGELFF.

This clonotype appeared a few times. This chain links TRBV5-6 with TRBJ2-7; TRBD2 aligns across 8 bases. The CDR3 has 15 residues. Germline CDR1 SGHDT, CDR2 YYEEEE. The junction had 11 bases not matched to a gene; V was cut back by 4 bases and J by 5 bases. This chain's CDR3 is CASSLIIRGGDEQYF. The CDR3, as DNA: TGTGCCAGCAGCCTCATTATCCGGGGGGGGGACGAGCAGTACTTC.

This clonotype was counted ten times or more. V usage is TRBV7-2 and J usage is TRBJ2-1, with TRBD2 identical over 7 bases. Germline loops: CDR1 SGHTA, CDR2 FQGNSA. J lost 7 bases, V lost 6 bases, and 9 bases had no gene match. The CDR3 loop spans 14 amino acids. As DNA, the CDR3 is TGTGCCAGCAGTTATGCGGGAGTCGCGAATGAGCAGTTCTTC. This translates into CASSYAGVANEQFF.

In this sample, this clonotype turned up many times. The rearrangement links TRBV20-1 to TRBJ2-2; TRBD2 agrees at 8 bases. Trimming at V came to 5 bases and at J to 5 bases, leaving 7 bases not matched to a gene. The CDR3 consists of 14 residues. Looked up from germline, CDR1 is DFQATT and CDR2 is SNEGSKA (reference sequence). In DNA form, the CDR3 reads TGCAGTGCTCCCGGGACTAGGAGGACCGGGGAGCTGTTTTTT. Its translation: CSAPGTRRTGELFF.

In this sample, this clonotype turned up a few times. The J gene is TRBJ2-5, the V gene TRBV12-3 or TRBV12-4; D is unclear. V gave up 6 bases and J gave up 1 base, with 9 bases separating them. The CDR3 is 13 residues long. The CDR3 sequence: CASRRRSQETQYF. CDR3 coding DNA: TGTGCCAGCAGACGTAGGAGCCAAGAGACCCAGTACTTC.

V and J are TRBV6-2 or TRBV6-3 and TRBJ2-5, with D perhaps TRBD1 or TRBD2 (5 bases each). From germline, CDR1 is MNHEY and CDR2 SVGEGT. Trimming removed 3 bases at V and 1 base at J, with 21 bases between. CDR3 length: 18 residues. The CDR3 sequence is CASSYNPRQSGAQETQYF. The CDR3, as DNA: TGTGCCAGCAGTTATAACCCACGGCAATCCGGGGCCCAAGAGACCCAGTACTTC.

This clonotype was recorded many times. J is TRBJ2-2 and V is TRBV4-1; 9 bases agree with TRBD1. Germline CDR1 is MGHRA and CDR2 is YSYEKL. This CDR3 contains 15 residues. V dropped 5 bases and J dropped 3; count of bases not matched to a gene: 4. Written as DNA, the CDR3 is TGCGCCAGCAGCATACAGGGGGCGGACACCGGGGAGCTGTTTTTT. It specifies CASSIQGADTGELFF.

The CDR3 DNA sequence: TGCAGTGCTAGTGCCTGGGCAGGCTACTATGGCTACACCTTC. It yields the protein CSASAWAGYYGYTF. The chain has TRBV20-1 and TRBJ1-2; no definite D call. Looked up from germline, CDR1 is DFQATT and CDR2 is SNEGSKA (reference sequence). This CDR3 region has 14 residues. With 3 bases removed from V and 3 bases from J, the gap between germline ends came to 14 bases.

A few counts support this clonotype. CDR3 protein: CASSLGGSQNIQYF. In DNA, the CDR3 is TGTGCCAGCAGCTTAGGCGGGAGCCAAAACATTCAGTACTTC. The chain has TRBV7-2 and TRBJ2-4; TRBD2 matches at 7 bases. Germline assignment: CDR1 SGHTA and CDR2 FQGNSA. CDR3 length: 14 amino acids. V gave up 1 base and J gave up 5 bases; unmatched junction bases: 2.